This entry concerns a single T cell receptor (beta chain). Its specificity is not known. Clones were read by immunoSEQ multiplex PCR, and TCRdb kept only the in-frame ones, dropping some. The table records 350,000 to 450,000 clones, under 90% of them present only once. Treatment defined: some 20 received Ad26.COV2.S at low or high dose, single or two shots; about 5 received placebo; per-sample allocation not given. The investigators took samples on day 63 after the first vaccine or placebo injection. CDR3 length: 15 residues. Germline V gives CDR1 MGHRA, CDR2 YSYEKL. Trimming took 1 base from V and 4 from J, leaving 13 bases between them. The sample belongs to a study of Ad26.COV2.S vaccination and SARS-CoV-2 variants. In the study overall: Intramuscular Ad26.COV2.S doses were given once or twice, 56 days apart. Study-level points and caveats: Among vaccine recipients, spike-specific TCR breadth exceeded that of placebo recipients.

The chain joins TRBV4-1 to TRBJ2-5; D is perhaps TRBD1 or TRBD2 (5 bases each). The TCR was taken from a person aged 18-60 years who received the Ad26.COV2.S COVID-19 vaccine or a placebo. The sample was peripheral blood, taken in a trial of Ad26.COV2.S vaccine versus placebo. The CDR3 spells CASSQVAGAGETQYF. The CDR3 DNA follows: TGCGCCAGCAGCCAAGTCGCCGGGGCCGGAGAGACCCAGTACTTC.